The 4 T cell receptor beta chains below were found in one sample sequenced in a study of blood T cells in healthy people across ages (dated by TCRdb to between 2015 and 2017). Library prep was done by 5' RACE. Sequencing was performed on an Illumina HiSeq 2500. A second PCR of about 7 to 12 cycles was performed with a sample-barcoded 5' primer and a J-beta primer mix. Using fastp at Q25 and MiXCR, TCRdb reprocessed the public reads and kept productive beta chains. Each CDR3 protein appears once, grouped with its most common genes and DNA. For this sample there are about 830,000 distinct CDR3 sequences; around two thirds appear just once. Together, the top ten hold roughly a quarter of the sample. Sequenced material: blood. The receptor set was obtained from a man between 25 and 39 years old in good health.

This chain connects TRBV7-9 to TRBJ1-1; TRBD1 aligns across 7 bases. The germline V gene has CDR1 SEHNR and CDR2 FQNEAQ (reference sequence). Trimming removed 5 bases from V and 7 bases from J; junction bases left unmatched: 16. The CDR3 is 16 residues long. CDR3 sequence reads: CASSGDRAIGGREAFF. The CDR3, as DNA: TGTGCCAGCAGCGGAGACAGGGCCATCGGAGGGCGTGAAGCTTTCTTT.

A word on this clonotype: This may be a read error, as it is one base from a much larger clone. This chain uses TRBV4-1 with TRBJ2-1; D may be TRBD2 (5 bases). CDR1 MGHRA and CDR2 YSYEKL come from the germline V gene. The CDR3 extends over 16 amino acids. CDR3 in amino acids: CASSQVNLVDYDERFF. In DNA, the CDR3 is TGCGCCAGCAGCCAAGTGAATCTAGTTGACTATGATGAGCGGTTCTTC.

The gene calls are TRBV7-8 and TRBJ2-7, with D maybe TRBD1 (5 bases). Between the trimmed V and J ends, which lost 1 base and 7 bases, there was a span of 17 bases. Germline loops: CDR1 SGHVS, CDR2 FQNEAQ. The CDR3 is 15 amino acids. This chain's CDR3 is CASSLVGRGRAEQYF. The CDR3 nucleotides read TGTGCCAGCAGCTTAGTGGGTAGGGGTCGGGCTGAGCAGTACTTC.

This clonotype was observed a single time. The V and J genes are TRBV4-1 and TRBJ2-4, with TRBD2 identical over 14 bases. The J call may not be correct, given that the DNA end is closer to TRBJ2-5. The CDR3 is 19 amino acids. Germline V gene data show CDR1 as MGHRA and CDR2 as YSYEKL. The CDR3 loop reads CASSQEWGLAGELQETQYF. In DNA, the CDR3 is TGCGCCAGCAGCCAAGAATGGGGACTAGCGGGGGAGTTACAAGAGACCCAGTACTTC.